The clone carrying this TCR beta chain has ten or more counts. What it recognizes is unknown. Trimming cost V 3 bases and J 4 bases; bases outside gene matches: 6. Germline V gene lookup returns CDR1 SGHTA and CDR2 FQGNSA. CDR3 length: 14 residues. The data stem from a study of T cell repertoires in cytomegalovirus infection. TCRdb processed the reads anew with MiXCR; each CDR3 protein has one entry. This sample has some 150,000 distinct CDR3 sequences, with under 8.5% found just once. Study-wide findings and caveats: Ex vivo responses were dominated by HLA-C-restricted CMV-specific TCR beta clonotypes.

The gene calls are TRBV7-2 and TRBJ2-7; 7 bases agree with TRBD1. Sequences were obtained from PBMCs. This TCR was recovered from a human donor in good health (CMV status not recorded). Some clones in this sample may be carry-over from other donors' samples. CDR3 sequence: CASSLRQGEYEQYF. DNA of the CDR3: TGTGCCAGCAGCTTGAGGCAGGGGGAATACGAGCAGTACTTC.